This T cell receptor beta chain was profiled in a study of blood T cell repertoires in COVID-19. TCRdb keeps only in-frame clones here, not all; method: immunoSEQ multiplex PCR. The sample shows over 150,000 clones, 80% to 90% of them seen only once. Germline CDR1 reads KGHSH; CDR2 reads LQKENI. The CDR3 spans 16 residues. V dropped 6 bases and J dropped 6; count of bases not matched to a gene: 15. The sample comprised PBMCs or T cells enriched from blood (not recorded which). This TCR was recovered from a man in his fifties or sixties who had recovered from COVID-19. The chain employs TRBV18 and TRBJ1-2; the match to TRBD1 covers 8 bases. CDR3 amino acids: CASSPGGRGPSDGYTF. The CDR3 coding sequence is TGTGCCAGCTCCCCCGGCGGCAGGGGGCCATCAGATGGCTACACCTTC. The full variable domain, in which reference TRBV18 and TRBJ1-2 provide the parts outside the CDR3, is NAGVMQNPRHLVRRRGQEARLRCSPMKGHSHVYWYRQLPEEGLKFMVYLQKENIIDESGMPKERFSAEFPKEGPSILRIQQVVRGDSAAYFCASSPGGRGPSDGYTFGSGTRLTVV.